This T cell receptor beta chain was identified in a study of T cells after yellow fever vaccination. Study summary: Researchers used SMART-Seq v4 Ultra Low Input to prepare fractions that had low cell numbers. Notes on the study in general: Post-booster repertoires contained most primary-vaccination clones again (about 95% CD4, about 90% CD8). The secondary response was weaker, and its peak arrived faster, on day 5 versus 15. Clonotypes found in both CD4 and CD8 compartments made up a small share.

V lost 6 bases to trimming and J lost 1 base, with 9 bases between them. CDR3 length: 14 amino acids. The germline CDR1 and CDR2 sequences are MDHEN and SYDVKM. As regards this clonotype: Its specificity is not known.

TCRdb called the 5' RACE reads again in MiXCR, with one record for every CDR3 protein. The sample contains around 500,000 distinct CDR3 sequences, 21% of which appear only once. The chain couples TRBV28 to TRBJ2-2; no reliable D call. The source is a man in his late teens or twenties who received the YFV17D yellow fever vaccine. The sequenced sample was PBMCs, obtained roughly 20 days after the first yellow fever vaccination. CDR3 sequence reads: CASSSGVNTGELFF. In nucleotides, the CDR3 is TGTGCCAGCAGCTCCGGTGTGAACACCGGGGAGCTGTTTTTT.